This TCR beta chain stems from a study of OX40 agonist ivuxolimab in advanced cancers. The overall study: Cohort: roughly 79% men, mean age roughly 60, aged roughly 23 to 79.

The table came from immunoSEQ multiplex PCR; TCRdb's copy has only in-frame clones and leaves some out. The sample holds around 25,000 clones, 80% to 85% seen once. Comment on this clone: What it recognizes is unknown.

Germline V gene data show CDR1 as SGHTA and CDR2 as FQGNSA. The V gene end was trimmed by 5 bases and the J gene end by 1 base; junction bases not matched to a gene: 19. The CDR3 is made up of 19 amino acids. It was autoimmune disease history or systemic immunosuppression that excluded patients. Study outcomes and limitations: There was clonal expansion of CD4+ and CD8+ blood T cells by week 6 at 0.1 to 3.0 mg/kg. No determination was made of the antigen specificity of the expanded peripheral T cells.

Sample: CD4+ or CD8+ T cells sorted from blood, taken in a trial of the OX40 agonist ivuxolimab. The source of this sequence is an adult with an advanced solid tumor such as melanoma, head and neck, liver or kidney cancer. The genes are TRBV7-2 and TRBJ1-1; 7 bases match TRBD1. For the CDR3, the DNA is TGTGCCAGCAGCCAAGGGGGTACCGGGACAGTGATACCGAACACTGAAGCTTTCTTT. It yields the protein CASSQGGTGTVIPNTEAFF.